This TCR beta chain stems from a study of monozygotic twins with inflammatory bowel disease. Germline values: CDR1 MNHEY, CDR2 SVGAGI. This CDR3 region has 11 residues. TCRdb reanalyzed the 5' RACE reads, giving one entry per CDR3 protein sequence and no DNA. This sample contains some 300,000 distinct CDR3 sequences. This TCR came from a human donor with ulcerative colitis or Crohn's disease, or a healthy co-twin of an affected twin (not recorded which). This chain links TRBV6-5 with TRBJ1-3; the D call from TCRdb, TRBD1, cannot be confirmed without DNA. Sequences were obtained from blood. The CDR3 spells CASSGPVGTAF.